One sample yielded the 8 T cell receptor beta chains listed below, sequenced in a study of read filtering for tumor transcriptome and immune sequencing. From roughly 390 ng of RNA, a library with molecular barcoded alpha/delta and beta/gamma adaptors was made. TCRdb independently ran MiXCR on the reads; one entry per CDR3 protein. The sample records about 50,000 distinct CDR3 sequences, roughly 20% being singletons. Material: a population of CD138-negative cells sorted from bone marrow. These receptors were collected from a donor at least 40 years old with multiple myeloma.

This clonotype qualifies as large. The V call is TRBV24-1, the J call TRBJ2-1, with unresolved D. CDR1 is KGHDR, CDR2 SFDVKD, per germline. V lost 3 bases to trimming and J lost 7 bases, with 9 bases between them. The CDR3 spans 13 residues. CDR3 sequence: CATSDKGRNEQFF. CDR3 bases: TGTGCCACCAGTGATAAGGGAAGAAATGAGCAGTTCTTC.

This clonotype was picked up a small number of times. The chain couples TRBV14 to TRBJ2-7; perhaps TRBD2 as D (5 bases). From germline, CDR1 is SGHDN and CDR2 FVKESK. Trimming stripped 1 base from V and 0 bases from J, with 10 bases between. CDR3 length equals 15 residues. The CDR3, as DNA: TGTGCCAGCAGCCAAGGGCGCGGGTACTCCTACGAGCAGTACTTC. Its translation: CASSQGRGYSYEQYF.

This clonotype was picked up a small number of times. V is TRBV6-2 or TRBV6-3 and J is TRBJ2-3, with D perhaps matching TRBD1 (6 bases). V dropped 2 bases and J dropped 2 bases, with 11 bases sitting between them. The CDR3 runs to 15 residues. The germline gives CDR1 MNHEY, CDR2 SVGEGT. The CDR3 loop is CASSYEGVSTDTQYF. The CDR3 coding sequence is TGTGCCAGCAGTTACGAGGGGGTTTCCACAGATACGCAGTATTTT.

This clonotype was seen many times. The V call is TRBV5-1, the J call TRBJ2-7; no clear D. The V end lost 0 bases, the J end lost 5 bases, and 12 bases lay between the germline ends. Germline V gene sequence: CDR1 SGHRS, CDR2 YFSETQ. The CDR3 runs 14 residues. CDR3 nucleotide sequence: TGCGCCAGCAGCTTGGGTCCAGGACGGAACGAGCAGTACTTC. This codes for CASSLGPGRNEQYF.

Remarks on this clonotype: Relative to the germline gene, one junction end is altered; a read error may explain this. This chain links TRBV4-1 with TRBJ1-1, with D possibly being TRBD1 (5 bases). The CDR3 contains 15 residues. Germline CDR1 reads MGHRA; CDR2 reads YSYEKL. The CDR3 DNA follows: TGCGCCAGCAGCCAAGGGAAGGGGACCAACGCTGAAGTTTTCTTT. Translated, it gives CASSQGKGTNAEVFF.

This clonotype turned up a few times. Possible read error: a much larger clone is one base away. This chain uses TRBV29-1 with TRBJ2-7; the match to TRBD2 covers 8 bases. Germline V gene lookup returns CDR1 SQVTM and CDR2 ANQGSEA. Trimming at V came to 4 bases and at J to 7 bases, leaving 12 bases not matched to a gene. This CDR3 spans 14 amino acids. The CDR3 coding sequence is TGCAGCGTTGCCGGTGGGCGGGGGGCTGATGAGCAGTACTTC. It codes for CSVAGGRGADEQYF.

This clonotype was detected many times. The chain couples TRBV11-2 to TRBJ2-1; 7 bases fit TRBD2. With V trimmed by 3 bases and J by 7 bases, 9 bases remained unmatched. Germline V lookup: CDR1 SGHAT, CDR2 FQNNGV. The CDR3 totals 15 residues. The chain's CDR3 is CASSLAGVRGNEQFF. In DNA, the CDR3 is TGTGCCAGCAGCTTGGCGGGGGTGAGAGGTAATGAGCAGTTCTTC.

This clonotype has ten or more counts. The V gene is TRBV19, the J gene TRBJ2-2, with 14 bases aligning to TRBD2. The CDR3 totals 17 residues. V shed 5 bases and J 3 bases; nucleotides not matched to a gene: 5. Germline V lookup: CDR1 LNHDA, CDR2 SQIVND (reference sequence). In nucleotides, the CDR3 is TGTGCCAGTAGTCGACTAGCGGGAGGGATGGACACCGGGGAGCTGTTTTTT. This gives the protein CASSRLAGGMDTGELFF.